Below are 26 T cell receptor beta chains sequenced from a single sample in a study of Graves' ophthalmopathy and Graves' hyperthyroidism. The TCR beta CDR3 regions underwent amplification from RNA transcripts. First-round RT-PCR employed HTBI primers, with a second-round multiplex PCR after it. TCRdb independently ran MiXCR on the multiplex PCR reads; one entry per CDR3 protein. The profile shows about 380,000 distinct CDR3 sequences, 15% to 19% of them singletons. Sequenced: peripheral blood. The receptor set was obtained from a woman aged 18-30 years with stable Graves' hyperthyroidism.

Many counts were recorded for this clonotype. The chain is built from TRBV5-1 and TRBJ2-2; D call uncertain. V dropped 2 bases and J dropped 7 bases, with 12 bases sitting between them. The CDR3 loop spans 14 amino acids. Germline lookup yields CDR1 SGHRS and CDR2 YFSETQ. The CDR3 DNA is TGCGCCAGCAGCTTCGACTTACCAGTCGGGGAGCTGTTTTTT. Translating it yields CASSFDLPVGELFF.

This clonotype has only a few counts. The gene calls are TRBV19 and TRBJ2-2, with D perhaps matching TRBD2 (6 bases). This CDR3 has 14 amino acids. V dropped 1 base and J dropped 4 bases, with 7 bases sitting between them. Germline V gene data show CDR1 as LNHDA and CDR2 as SQIVND (reference sequence). CDR3 protein: CASSIVGGTGELFF. The CDR3 DNA reads TGTGCCAGTAGTATAGTGGGGGGCACCGGGGAGCTGTTTTTT.

This clonotype was counted between two and nine times. The rearrangement links TRBV20-1 to TRBJ1-2, with TRBD1 identical over 8 bases. This CDR3 is 13 amino acids long. The V segment lost 6 bases and the J segment 3 bases; nucleotides outside the gene matches: 6. CDR1 DFQATT and CDR2 SNEGSKA come from the germline V gene (reference sequence). Written as DNA, the CDR3 is TGCAGTGCGCCAGGGGGCGAGGACTATGGCTACACCTTC. Its translation: CSAPGGEDYGYTF.

This clonotype was detected a few times. J is TRBJ1-1 and V is TRBV27, with D perhaps matching TRBD1 (6 bases). The CDR3 consists of 16 residues. Trimming cost V 2 bases and J 3 bases, with 16 bases left between them. Germline V gene lookup returns CDR1 MNHEY and CDR2 SMNVEV (reference sequence). The CDR3 nucleotides read TGTGCCAGCAGTTTAGGGTGGGGGGGGGCAGACACTGAAGCTTTCTTT. Translation: CASSLGWGGADTEAFF.

This chain uses TRBV7-9 with TRBJ2-2; D is undetermined. The CDR3 extends over 14 amino acids. Per the germline V gene, CDR1 is SEHNR and CDR2 is FQNEAQ (reference sequence). Trimming pared 1 base from V and 6 bases from J, leaving 9 bases between. This CDR3 reads CASSLGILAGELFF. CDR3 DNA sequence: TGTGCCAGCAGCTTAGGGATCTTGGCCGGGGAGCTGTTTTTT.

In the case of this clonotype: A much larger clone sits a single nucleotide away, making a read error possible. This chain joins TRBV9 and TRBJ1-2, with D perhaps TRBD1 (6 bases). This CDR3 spans 15 amino acids. From germline, CDR1 is SGDLS and CDR2 YYNGEE. Trimming pared 2 bases from V and 3 bases from J, leaving 14 bases between. The CDR3 nucleotides read TGTGCCAGCAGCGTTTCACAGGGCGTCTACTATGGCTACACCTTC. This codes for CASSVSQGVYYGYTF. Using reference TRBV9 and TRBJ1-2 for the parts outside the CDR3, the full variable domain is DSGVTQTPKHLITATGQRVTLRCSPRSGDLSVYWYQQSLDQGLQFLIQYYNGEERAKGNILERFSAQQFPDLHSELNLSSLELGDSALYFCASSVSQGVYYGYTFGSGTRLTVV.

This clonotype has just a few counts. The V gene is TRBV9, the J gene TRBJ1-2; D may be TRBD1 (6 bases). The germline V gene encodes CDR1 SGDLS and CDR2 YYNGEE. V was clipped by 2 bases and J by 7 bases, with 18 bases between them. This CDR3 spans 15 amino acids. The chain's CDR3 is CASSVPSGGDGGYTF. Here the CDR3 DNA reads TGTGCCAGCAGCGTCCCCTCGGGGGGCGATGGTGGCTACACCTTC.

This clonotype appeared a single time. The CDR3 ends on some other residue instead of the conserved phenylalanine or tryptophan, so this is likely a read error. The genes are TRBV20-1 and TRBJ1-2; TRBD1 is a possible D gene (5 bases). CDR1 DFQATT and CDR2 SNEGSKA come from the germline V gene (reference sequence). The CDR3 sequence is 14 residues long. The V and J ends lost 6 bases and 4 bases respectively, with 18 bases between them. CDR3 loop: CSAVTGTMAYGYTY. The CDR3 nucleotides are TGCAGTGCAGTCACCGGGACCATGGCCTATGGCTACACCTAC.

This clonotype was seen repeatedly, ten times or more. This chain joins TRBV24-1 and TRBJ2-2, with a tentative D call TRBD2 (7 bases). The CDR3 extends over 14 amino acids. Germline loops: CDR1 KGHDR, CDR2 SFDVKD. The V end was cut by 0 bases, the J end by 8 bases, with 9 bases between. The CDR3 spells CATSDLRGAGELFF. DNA of the CDR3: TGTGCCACCAGTGATTTGCGGGGGGCTGGGGAGCTGTTTTTT.

This clonotype qualifies as medium-sized. The chain carries TRBV7-9 and TRBJ1-6; D might be TRBD1 (5 bases). Trimming took off 5 bases at V and 6 bases at J, with 14 bases between the two ends. The CDR3 length is 15 residues. Germline V lookup: CDR1 SEHNR, CDR2 FQNEAQ (reference sequence). The CDR3 sequence is CASSPEGLGNSPLHF. CDR3 DNA sequence: TGTGCCAGCAGCCCCGAGGGGTTAGGTAATTCACCCCTCCACTTT.

This clonotype was detected only a few times. V usage is TRBV6-5 and J usage is TRBJ2-2, with D perhaps TRBD1 (5 bases). The ends were cut back, 4 bases at V and 7 bases at J, with 10 bases in the middle. Germline CDR1 MNHEY, CDR2 SVGAGI. This CDR3 comprises 13 residues. Here the CDR3 DNA reads TGTGCCAGCAGTTCGGCAGGGATCGGGGAGCTGTTTTTT. This sequence encodes CASSSAGIGELFF.

This clonotype was picked up many times. The chain joins TRBV6-4 to TRBJ1-1; D is perhaps TRBD1 (5 bases). V was cut by 7 bases and J by 0 bases, with 21 bases left in between. Germline V gives CDR1 MRHNA, CDR2 SNTAGT. The CDR3 extends over 17 amino acids. DNA of the CDR3: TGTGCCAGCATGGCGGGGCGTTCGACGTTCATGAACACTGAAGCTTTCTTT. It translates to CASMAGRSTFMNTEAFF.

The chain recombines TRBV7-2 with TRBJ1-5; 7 nucleotides align to TRBD1. Germline V gene data show CDR1 as SGHTA and CDR2 as FQGNSA. This CDR3 region has 15 residues. The J segment lost 4 bases and the V segment lost 5 bases, leaving 8 bases of the junction unmatched. The CDR3 sequence is CASSAPGGQNQPQHF. The CDR3 DNA is TGTGCCAGCAGCGCGCCAGGGGGTCAAAATCAGCCCCAGCATTTT.

This clonotype was recorded at least ten times. CDR3 in amino acids: CASQGQPNQPQHF. The CDR3 DNA sequence: TGTGCTAGCCAGGGACAGCCAAATCAGCCCCAGCATTTT. The V call is TRBV12-5, the J call TRBJ1-5; 7 bases fit TRBD1. Trimming removed 9 bases from V and 4 bases from J; junction bases left unmatched: 6. The length of the CDR3 is 13 residues. The V gene's germline CDR1 is LGHNT and CDR2 FRNRAP.

The V and J genes are TRBV20-1 and TRBJ1-1; D gene uncertain. CDR1 and CDR2 (germline): DFQATT, SNEGSKA (reference sequence). The CDR3 spans 15 residues. Trimming took 3 bases from V and 0 from J, leaving 14 bases between them. In nucleotides, the CDR3 is TGCAGTGCTAGGAAGTCGGGCAGGATGAACACTGAAGCTTTCTTT. This encodes CSARKSGRMNTEAFF.

This clonotype was observed once. The gene calls are TRBV6-1 and TRBJ2-5; 12 bases are shared with TRBD2. Germline V gives CDR1 MNHNS, CDR2 SASEGT. J was trimmed by 5 bases and V by 6 bases; bases with no gene match: 7. The CDR3 runs to 15 residues. For the CDR3, the DNA is TGTGCCAGCAGCAGGGCTAGCGGGGGGGCGGAGACCCAGTACTTC. This codes for CASSRASGGAETQYF.

This clonotype was picked up many times. The rearrangement links TRBV20-1 to TRBJ2-7; D is uncertain. Between the trimmed V and J ends, which lost 3 bases and 0 bases, there was a span of 18 bases. Germline V CDR1 and CDR2: DFQATT, SNEGSKA (reference sequence). The CDR3 loop spans 16 amino acids. In DNA form, the CDR3 reads TGCAGTGCTAGTCAGGATGGCGCCTCAAGCTCCTACGAGCAGTACTTC. It specifies CSASQDGASSSYEQYF.

This clonotype came up many times. The genes are TRBV9 and TRBJ1-1; TRBD1 aligns across 9 bases. The CDR3 totals 15 residues. Trimming cost V 4 bases and J 5 bases; bases outside gene matches: 9. Germline CDR1 reads SGDLS; CDR2 reads YYNGEE. The CDR3 spells CASSYIQGARTEAFF. The CDR3 DNA sequence: TGTGCCAGCAGCTATATACAGGGGGCGAGGACTGAAGCTTTCTTT.

The chain has TRBV9 and TRBJ2-2; 8 bases match TRBD2. Germline loops: CDR1 SGDLS, CDR2 YYNGEE. The CDR3 extends over 15 amino acids. V trimming: 7 bases; J trimming: 2 bases; junction bases outside the gene matches: 7. The CDR3: CASQRTSLNTGELFF. Here the CDR3 DNA reads TGTGCCAGCCAAAGGACTAGCCTTAACACCGGGGAGCTGTTTTTT.

The sample holds many counts of this clonotype. The chain is built from TRBV12-3 or TRBV12-4 and TRBJ1-2; a possible D gene is TRBD1 (5 bases). The CDR3 sequence is 16 residues long. V lost 0 bases to trimming and J lost 7 bases, with 18 bases between them. The CDR3 DNA is TGTGCCAGCAGTTTAGCGCCTTCTGGACACCCACTTGGCTACACCTTC. This translates into CASSLAPSGHPLGYTF.

This clonotype was counted ten times or more. V gene TRBV7-8 combines with J gene TRBJ1-3; possibly TRBD1 for D (5 bases). This CDR3 spans 14 amino acids. V gave up 1 base and J gave up 7 bases, with 11 bases separating them. Germline CDR1 and CDR2: SGHVS and FQNEAQ. The CDR3 DNA sequence: TGTGCCAGCAGCTTAGTGGGGCGAGATAACACCATATATTTT. Translated: CASSLVGRDNTIYF.

The gene calls are TRBV20-1 and TRBJ1-5, with TRBD1 identical over 7 bases. J was trimmed by 7 bases and V by 4 bases; bases with no gene match: 13. CDR3 length equals 15 residues. The germline V gene encodes CDR1 DFQATT and CDR2 SNEGSKA (reference sequence). CDR3 sequence reads: CSATDQGGVGQPQHF. The CDR3 DNA reads as TGCAGTGCTACAGACCAGGGGGGGGTAGGCCAGCCCCAGCATTTT.

In its sample, this clonotype was seen once. The chain has TRBV12-3 or TRBV12-4 and TRBJ2-5; 9 nucleotides match TRBD2. J lost 5 bases, V lost 5 bases, and 12 bases had no gene match. This CDR3 spans 16 amino acids. The CDR3 region is CASSPGAVAGDETQYF. The CDR3 DNA follows: TGTGCCAGCAGTCCGGGAGCGGTAGCGGGGGATGAGACCCAGTACTTC.

This clonotype came up once. In this CDR3 the conserved last residue, phenylalanine or tryptophan, is missing, so a read error is likely. The CDR3 DNA sequence: TGTGCCAGCAGTCTCGGGACAACTCAGCCCCAGCATTTG. Residues: CASSLGTTQPQHL. The chain is built from TRBV27 and TRBJ1-5; TRBD1 is a possible D gene (6 bases). The CDR3 extends over 13 amino acids. Deletions cut 5 bases from V and 6 bases from J, with 11 bases between. The germline gives CDR1 MNHEY, CDR2 SMNVEV (reference sequence).

This clonotype was observed many times. V and J are TRBV19 and TRBJ2-7; no clear D. Trimming pared 10 bases from V and 1 base from J, leaving 11 bases between. This CDR3 contains 12 residues. Germline CDR1 LNHDA, CDR2 SQIVND (reference sequence). The CDR3 coding sequence is TGTGCCACTTTAGACGAGTCCTACGAGCAGTACTTC. Protein sequence: CATLDESYEQYF.

This clonotype was recorded only once. This chain uses TRBV19 with TRBJ1-1; TRBD1 is a possible D gene (5 bases). Trimming cost V 8 bases and J 1 base, with 17 bases left between them. This CDR3 is built from 15 residues. Germline values: CDR1 LNHDA, CDR2 SQIVND (reference sequence). The CDR3 DNA is TGTGCCAGTCGTACTCCGGGACGGGAGAACACTGAAGCTTTCTTT. This codes for CASRTPGRENTEAFF.